Listed below are T cell receptor beta chains from one sample, sequenced in a study of blood T cell repertoires in COVID-19. TCRdb keeps only in-frame clones here, not all; method: immunoSEQ multiplex PCR. The sample includes 110,000 or so clones, approximately 90% of them seen just once. Material for sequencing was peripheral blood. The receptors were gathered from a woman between 45 and 65 years old with acute or convalescent COVID-19. Each CDR3 is given without its conserved first and last residue.

TRBV9	TRBJ2-3	ASSVVGGLPDTQY
TRBV6-5	TRBJ2-7	ASSPSRTASYEQY
TRBV28	TRBJ1-2	ASSPRQVGYT
TRBV21-1	TRBJ1-3	ASSKVGQGSGNTIY
TRBV21-1	TRBJ1-5	ASSKEGAGEVGNQPQH
TRBV6-5	TRBJ2-7	ASSGQGDYEQY
TRBV20-1	TRBJ1-5	SAGGGSAQH
TRBV7-9	TRBJ2-3	ASSLGTGGATDTQY
TRBV5-6	TRBJ1-1	ASSPYRGQAF
TRBV7-9	TRBJ2-5	ASSLGLAGARGETQY
TRBV30	TRBJ1-1	AWGTGSYTEAF
TRBV4-1	TRBJ2-5	ASSQAGLQTQY
TRBV7-3	TRBJ2-1	ASSLAGQSVDEQF
TRBV18	TRBJ2-4	ASSPLDRVGRDGRVAKNIQY
TRBV2	TRBJ1-2	ASSDLQALYGYT
TRBV10-3	TRBJ2-1	AISEGLRLMARGSYNEQF
TRBV30	TRBJ1-2	AWSSPGQNNYGYT
TRBV9	TRBJ2-7	ASSLYGTSGIYEQY
TRBV7-9	TRBJ1-4	ASSLAREVNEKLF
TRBV6-2/TRBV6-3	TRBJ1-5	ASSYDRNSNQPQH
TRBV15	TRBJ1-1	ATSIAGRTEAF
TRBV19	TRBJ1-2	ASRGGGQGGYT
TRBV14	TRBJ2-1	ASSQSSGGWDRNEQF
TRBV6-5	TRBJ2-7	ASSPTGNTYEQY
TRBV7-9	TRBJ1-6	ASSLGRPSYNSPLH
TRBV19	TRBJ1-2	ASSTLGQTYT
TRBV6-1	TRBJ1-1	ASSEEAGGGFEAF
TRBV2	TRBJ2-5	ASTVGGGNPQETQY
TRBV24-1	TRBJ2-1	ATSGPPPHRGGGSNEQF
TRBV11-2	TRBJ1-6	ASSLGLASPLH
TRBV5-1	TRBJ2-2	ASSFRPGINTGELF
TRBV6-6	TRBJ1-1	ASTYEVGAPGAF
TRBV19	TRBJ2-7	ASSTTSYAGTSGMHEQY
TRBV25-1	TRBJ1-1	ASSGGQGGVSEAF
TRBV24-1	TRBJ1-5	ATAPSTGSNQPQH
TRBV4-1	TRBJ1-2	ASAPRPVEVYYGYT
TRBV7-6	TRBJ1-6	ASSLAEAGYNSPLH
TRBV11-1	TRBJ2-7	ASSPGTGGSYEQY
TRBV19	TRBJ2-5	ASSIAGGRQETQY